This T cell receptor (beta chain) was identified in a study of cytomegalovirus exposure and HLA in healthy donors listed by TCRdb under 2017. Turning to the overall study: In an earlier analysis of around 540 of the donors, around 300 Gb of sequence data and 95 million to 130 million unique TCR beta sequences from about 179 million T cells were reported. In an earlier analysis of over 550 of the donors, high-throughput TCR beta sequencing was used to judge whether each TCR beta V gene segment behaved as functional or pseudogenic. Among the 398 genotyped donors, more than 70% belonged to the genetic ancestry cluster associated with self-reported Caucasian donors. Both class I and class II loci were covered by HLA typing, at four-digit resolution. Roughly 300 gigabases of sequencing data and 70 million to 100 million unique TCR sequences made up an early release that covered some 640 HLA-typed donors. On average, roughly 240,000 unique TCR beta nucleotide sequences were sequenced per donor among 398 genotyped donors of the cohort, with 15% to 20% of those sequences being non-productive. A later genetic analysis took genome-wide SNP genotypes for about 65% of the 666 donors and used that subset as a discovery cohort. The study used immunosequencing to profile the T cell repertoires of 600 to 850 subjects and linked those repertoires to cytomegalovirus serostatus. To predict cytomegalovirus infection status, the study combined high-throughput TCR immunosequencing, statistical association of individual TCRs with disease status, and machine learning. The study was designed to test whether signatures of past pathogen exposure could be identified by cataloging public T cell receptors. All discovery cohort repertoires had been generated on a single sequencing platform. Because of strong linkage in the cohort, a handful of DR-DQ haplotypes were treated as single units for association and clustering. Typing coverage differed by locus: A, B, C, DRB1 and DQB1 were typed in about 629-630 donors, DQA1 in roughly 510, DPA1 in some 570, and DPB1 in 400 to 480. Donor age, sex, ethnicity and CMV serostatus were compiled alongside the repertoire data. Besides the first cohort of approximately 670 subjects, a separate validation cohort made up of 120 different subjects was used. A later analysis re-analyzed previously published TCR beta repertoires from several hundred donors and added high-resolution HLA genotyping to study TCR occurrence patterns. Rather than drawing on any new phenotypic data, the later analysis identified candidate immune exposures from TCR beta sequences and the way those sequences occurred across donors.

V was cut back by 10 bases and J by 3 bases, leaving a gap of 16 bases between them. From cysteine to phenylalanine, the CDR3 is 13 amino acids long. The sequence is cut down to CDR3 DNA, 39 bases in frame from base 1. CDR1 and CDR2, looked up from the germline V gene (reference sequence), are LNHDA and SQIVND. The method behind the library was the immunoSEQ multiplex PCR assay. For the multiplex PCR, a mixture combining 60 forward primers for TCR Vbeta segments and 13 reverse primers for TCR Jbeta segments was used. A multiplex PCR assay on genomic DNA amplified the CDR3 region of rearranged TCR beta genes. The Illumina HiSeq System was used to sequence the amplified TCR beta libraries as 87-base-pair reads. Concerning the study's data processing: Across the 500 to 750 repertoires, a later analysis counted around 80 million unique TCR beta chains, about 10 million of which were shared by at least two donors. Raw reads were error-corrected and collapsed into unique sequences with a nearest-neighbor algorithm that merged closely related sequences to remove PCR and sequencing errors. Alignment of CDR3 sequences to IMGT reference sequences was used to assign V, D and J gene segments. For a sequence to be retained, at least a six-nucleotide match to both a V gene segment and a J gene segment was required. Rearrangements were classified as productive when the CDR3 lacked stop codons and remained in frame with V and J, and all other rearrangements were classified as non-productive. CDR3 was defined according to IMGT convention as the region running from the second conserved V-encoded cysteine to the conserved J-encoded phenylalanine. The earlier analysis of about 590 of the donors excluded sequences that lacked an unambiguous match to a single V gene segment. An earlier analysis of almost 600 of the donors classified V segments as functional when productive rearrangements were above 56.7% and as segregating when the standard deviation between donors was above 5%. A statistical classification framework was built for diagnosing cytomegalovirus status from the catalog of TCR beta chain sequences. V and J gene assignment, in a later analysis, came from comparing TCR nucleotide sequences with IMGT/GENE-DB human TR gene sequences. A later analysis assigned CDR3 sequences and most-parsimonious VDJ recombination scenarios with the TCRdist pipeline. In a later analysis, every TCR beta chain was defined by the combination of its CDR3 amino acid sequence and its V-gene family, and reads without a unique V-gene family were dropped. To address suspected cross-contamination and a sequencing artifact, a later analysis removed 450 to 700 highly shared, low-generation-probability nucleotide sequences. In a later analysis, a clonal expansion index was calculated for each public chain from normalized within-repertoire ranks of inferred template counts. In a later analysis, generation probabilities were computed using a VDJ recombination model fitted to out-of-frame rearrangements, and the results were checked against IGoR. A later analysis scored TCR-TCR, TCR-HLA and TCR-CMV co-occurrence with hypergeometric tests, applying a repertoire-size bias correction to TCR pairs. False discovery rates were estimated in a later analysis by permuting HLA or CMV assignments 20 times. A later analysis grouped co-occurring TCRs with DBSCAN, adding TCRdist sequence similarity when clustering within HLA-allele-positive subsets. For co-occurrence clustering, repertoires with fewer than 30,000 or more than 120,000 public chains were excluded, along with four or five repertoires with anomalous nucleotide sharing. TCRdb mirrors the immuneACCESS table, restricted to in-frame sequences. Some clones are absent from its copies; in checked studies, under half trace to an unresolved V gene, and the reason for the others is unknown. The V and J calls and clone size come from that table; D and trimming were worked out from the DNA. The sample has 120,000 to 150,000 clones on record, 60% to 80% of them singletons. Around 1.6% of the sample goes to the ten largest clones.

Overall results and qualifications from the work: A further reported finding was that TCR beta sequences accurately predicted the HLA-A and HLA-B alleles for most subjects in the first cohort. The authors suggested that the approach could potentially be extended to other disease states and immunological phenotypes. A later analysis found that HLA-associated TCR beta chains were more clonally expanded and had lower generation probabilities than equally common non-associated chains. A cluster of highly shared sequence variants was judged likely to represent a technical artifact of the sequencing pipeline. In an earlier analysis of approximately 590 of the donors, most TCR beta V segments appeared in productive rearrangements about 87% or about 30% of the time, broadly matching IMGT annotations. Correlated functional status among segregating V segments might be attributable to linkage disequilibrium, but an unknown experimental factor could not be ruled out. Because HLA typing was unavailable for some donors at each locus, only the typed subset was used in association tests. The earlier analysis of approximately 560 of the donors excluded seventeen rarely observed V segments, including chromosome 9 orphons, because counts were too low. Presence/absence analyses assumed roughly uniform sequencing depth across donors, an assumption that may not hold. The only immune exposure information available for the cohort was CMV serostatus. A few of the identified cytomegalovirus-associated TCR beta chains were confirmed in vitro to be specific for cytomegalovirus antigens. The classifier was reported to diagnose cytomegalovirus status with high specificity and sensitivity in both the original cohort and the validation cohort. In a later genetic analysis, a missense DCLRE1C variant was associated with V-gene and J-gene trimming of TCR beta chains, and the association was replicated in an independent cohort. According to a later analysis, most CMV-associated TCR beta chains appeared to be HLA-restricted, and the HLA associations seemed to be driven largely by CMV exposure. This cohort had only TCR beta chains sequenced, and the lack of alpha or paired-chain data limited which features could be detected. At a false discovery rate of 0.05, a later analysis linked some 17,000 TCR beta sequences to specific HLA alleles. According to a later analysis, TCR association rates differed among HLA loci, with DRB1 alleles showing the most associated TCRs and HLA-C alleles showing the fewest. While some public TCRs were present in many individuals, most TCR sequences turned up only very rarely across donors. Because the 87-base-pair reads could not distinguish some IMGT-functional V segments, including TRBV6-2 and TRBV6-3, those segments were excluded. In the study, some 180 TCR beta chains were listed as associated with cytomegalovirus. Compared with the roughly 720-donor mean, donors in an Asian-associated ancestry cluster had fewer N-insertions in productive TCRs, according to a later genetic analysis. A later analysis reported that several top co-occurrence clusters appeared linked to parvovirus B19, influenza, CMV and Epstein-Barr virus. When HLA alleles, especially DR and DQ, strongly co-occurred, TCR associations were difficult to assign to individual alleles.

In total, 500 to 700 healthy bone marrow donors made up the cohort. All cohort members were sampled while nominally healthy, although unrecorded immune exposures were likely present. The donor was CMV seronegative and was included in the group of under 450 seronegative cohort members. Every donor gave a peripheral blood sample, and the peripheral blood mononuclear cells from that sample were used for TCR beta sequencing. The Qiagen DNeasy Blood Extraction Kit was used to extract genomic DNA from the blood cell samples. To note about this clone: Its specific antigen is unknown. Qualities for individual bases were not recorded, and no much larger clone is one base off.

The rearranged chain carries TRBV19 and TRBJ2-7; TRBD2 is perhaps the D gene, given 5 matching bases. Sequenced sample: PBMCs. This TCR came from a female donor in good health and CMV-seronegative. The DNA sequence reads TGTGCCACCGAGGGCCACGGGCTCTACGAGCAGTACTTC. This codes for CATEGHGLYEQYF.